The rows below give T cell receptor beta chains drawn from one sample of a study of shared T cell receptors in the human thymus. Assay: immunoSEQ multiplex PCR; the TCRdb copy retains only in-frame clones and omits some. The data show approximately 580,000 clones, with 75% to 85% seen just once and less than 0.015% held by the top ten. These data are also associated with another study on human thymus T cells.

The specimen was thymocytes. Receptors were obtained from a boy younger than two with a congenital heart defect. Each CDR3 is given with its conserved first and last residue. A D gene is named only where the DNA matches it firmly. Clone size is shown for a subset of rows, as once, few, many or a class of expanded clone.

CAWGFGGNTIYF TGTGCCTGGGGCTTTGGTGGAAACACCATATATTTT TRBV30 NA TRBJ1-3 NA
CASSLYGMDTGELFF TGTGCCAGCAGTTTATACGGGATGGACACCGGGGAGCTGTTTTTT TRBV27 NA TRBJ2-2 NA
CASSLSNPGISFDQPQHF TGTGCCAGCAGCTTATCAAACCCAGGGATATCGTTCGATCAGCCCCAGCATTTT TRBV7-8 NA TRBJ1-5 NA
CASSASGTPYNEQFF TGTGCCAGCAGTGCTAGCGGGACCCCCTACAATGAGCAGTTCTTC TRBV2 TRBD2 TRBJ2-1 NA
CASSGEATNEKLFF TGTGCCAGCAGCGGCGAAGCAACTAATGAAAAACTGTTTTTT TRBV9 NA TRBJ1-4 NA
CASSSIRDRSSYEQYF TGTGCCAGCAGCTCGATCCGGGACAGGAGCTCCTACGAGCAGTACTTC TRBV7-9 TRBD1 TRBJ2-7 NA
CASSAGINYGYTF TGTGCCAGCAGCGCAGGGATCAACTATGGCTACACCTTC TRBV5-6 NA TRBJ1-2 NA
CASSQGRGQGVLEQYF TGCGCCAGCAGCCAAGGGAGGGGACAGGGAGTTCTGGAGCAGTACTTC TRBV4-1 TRBD1 TRBJ2-7 NA
CASSAGGSSNEKLFF TGTGCCAGCAGCGCCGGTGGGAGCTCTAATGAAAAACTGTTTTTT TRBV9 NA TRBJ1-4 once
CASSFDRRGSEKLFF TGTGCCAGCAGTTTCGATAGGCGCGGATCGGAAAAACTGTTTTTT TRBV28 NA TRBJ1-4 NA
CASSQGDRAGPAYEQYF TGCGCCAGCAGCCAGGGAGACAGGGCCGGGCCCGCCTACGAGCAGTACTTC TRBV4-3 TRBD1 TRBJ2-7 NA
CASSSRTSGSGTGELFF TGTGCCAGCAGCTCCCGGACTAGCGGGAGCGGTACCGGGGAGCTGTTTTTT TRBV11-2 TRBD2 TRBJ2-2 NA
CASSQRNPSTDTQYF TGCGCCAGCAGCCAGAGGAACCCTAGCACAGATACGCAGTATTTT TRBV4-3 NA TRBJ2-3 NA
CASRRAGADRGELFF TGTGCCAGCAGGAGAGCGGGGGCGGACCGCGGGGAGCTGTTTTTT TRBV6-5 TRBD2 TRBJ2-2 once
CASSSRLAGLPTYEQYF TGTGCCAGCAGCTCCAGACTAGCGGGACTGCCGACCTACGAGCAGTACTTC TRBV13 TRBD2 TRBJ2-7 once
CASSETSGARTDTQYF TGTGCCAGCAGTGAAACTAGCGGGGCGCGGACAGATACGCAGTATTTT TRBV6-1 TRBD2 TRBJ2-3 NA
CAWSGRHTIYF TGTGCCTGGAGTGGGAGGCACACCATATATTTT TRBV30 NA TRBJ1-3 NA
CASKRQGWQPQHF TGTGCCAGCAAAAGGCAGGGCTGGCAGCCCCAGCATTTT TRBV2 NA TRBJ1-5 NA
CASSVRGPGLAGNTGELFF TGTGCCAGCTCCGTCAGGGGCCCAGGGCTAGCGGGAAACACCGGGGAGCTGTTTTTT TRBV7-2 TRBD2 TRBJ2-2 NA
CASSQDHGVFTEAFF TGTGCCAGCAGCCAAGATCACGGGGTCTTCACTGAAGCTTTCTTT TRBV4-2 NA TRBJ1-1 NA
CASSLRILAADTQYF TGTGCCAGCAGTCTTAGGATACTAGCAGCAGATACGCAGTATTTT TRBV27 NA TRBJ2-3 NA
CASSQAPLGAEQFF TGTGCCAGCAGCCAAGCCCCCCTGGGAGCCGAGCAGTTCTTC TRBV4-2 NA TRBJ2-1 NA
CASSLEGLAGGRNEQFF TGTGCCAGCAGCTTAGAGGGACTAGCGGGAGGGCGCAATGAGCAGTTCTTC TRBV7-2 TRBD2 TRBJ2-1 NA
CASTGTSGGNEQFF TGTGCCAGCACCGGGACTAGCGGGGGGAATGAGCAGTTCTTC TRBV27 TRBD2 TRBJ2-1 few
CASTRGGCGNNQPQHF TGTGCCAGCACCCGGGGGGGTTGCGGTAACAATCAGCCCCAGCATTTT TRBV28 NA TRBJ1-5 NA
CASRDDRGLVIQYF TGTGCCAGCAGGGACGACAGGGGGCTGGTCATTCAGTACTTC TRBV6-5 TRBD1 TRBJ2-4 NA
CASSQAWKGTSGSNLYEQYF TGTGCCAGCAGCCAAGCCTGGAAGGGGACTAGCGGGAGTAATCTGTACGAGCAGTACTTC TRBV4-2 TRBD2 TRBJ2-7 NA
CASSYGTSANTGELFF TGTGCCAGCAGCTACGGGACTAGCGCGAACACCGGGGAGCTGTTTTTT TRBV7-9 TRBD2 TRBJ2-2 NA
CSVQPTGTSLNEQFF TGCAGCGTTCAACCTACCGGGACTAGCTTAAATGAGCAGTTCTTC TRBV29-1 TRBD2 TRBJ2-1 few
CASSDTDGGRRAWRPQYF TGTGCCAGCAGTGACACGGACGGAGGGCGACGGGCCTGGAGGCCCCAGTACTTC TRBV2 NA TRBJ2-5 NA
CASRMDLNYEQYF TGTGCCAGCAGGATGGACTTGAACTACGAGCAGTACTTC TRBV2 NA TRBJ2-7 NA
CATSRGTSGSTDTQYF TGTGCCACCAGCAGGGGGACTAGCGGGAGCACAGATACGCAGTATTTT TRBV15 TRBD2 TRBJ2-3 once
CASSGAGGNTGELFF TGTGCCAGCAGTGGGGCGGGAGGGAACACCGGGGAGCTGTTTTTT TRBV7-8 TRBD2 TRBJ2-2 NA
CASSQEGTGGAFYGYTF TGCGCCAGCAGCCAAGAAGGGACAGGGGGCGCCTTCTATGGCTACACCTTC TRBV5-4 TRBD1 TRBJ1-2 few
CASSGQGTDTQYF TGTGCCAGCAGTGGACAGGGCACAGATACGCAGTATTTT TRBV2 NA TRBJ2-3 NA
CAWSVPGRGAYTF TGTGCCTGGAGTGTACCGGGGCGGGGTGCCTACACCTTC TRBV30 NA TRBJ1-2 NA
CASSLILSTDTQYF TGTGCCAGCAGCTTGATCCTATCCACAGATACGCAGTATTTT TRBV7-6 NA TRBJ2-3 few
CASSPHSGRRETQYF TGTGCCAGCAGTCCCCATAGCGGGAGGAGGGAGACCCAGTACTTC TRBV6-5 TRBD2 TRBJ2-5 NA
CASGDPGQGVTDTQYF TGTGCCAGCGGAGACCCGGGACAGGGCGTCACAGATACGCAGTATTTT TRBV11-1 TRBD1 TRBJ2-3 NA
CASSLGAGGIGELFF TGTGCCAGCAGCTTGGGAGCGGGAGGCATCGGGGAGCTGTTTTTT TRBV5-6 TRBD2 TRBJ2-2 NA
CASSLLDRADRLAGHPSTDTQYF TGTGCCAGCAGTTTACTCGATCGGGCAGACCGACTAGCGGGCCACCCTAGCACAGATACGCAGTATTTT TRBV27 TRBD2 TRBJ2-3 NA
CASGRKTSGRGGNIQYF TGTGCTAGTGGCCGCAAAACTAGCGGGAGAGGAGGAAACATTCAGTACTTC TRBV12-5 TRBD2 TRBJ2-4 NA
CASSLPQRDRALNYGYTF TGTGCCAGCAGCTTACCCCAGCGTGACAGGGCCCTTAACTATGGCTACACCTTC TRBV7-8 TRBD1 TRBJ1-2 NA
CASSQGRRGGGNTEAFF TGCGCCAGCAGCCAGGGCCGCCGGGGTGGAGGGAACACTGAAGCTTTCTTT TRBV4-3 NA TRBJ1-1 NA
CASRRTAPERYTEAFF TGTGCCAGCAGACGGACAGCCCCCGAACGGTACACTGAAGCTTTCTTT TRBV2 NA TRBJ1-1 NA
CATSRPLPGQNHNQPQHF TGTGCCACCAGCAGACCCTTGCCGGGACAGAATCACAATCAGCCCCAGCATTTT TRBV15 TRBD1 TRBJ1-5 NA